The 10 T cell receptor beta chains presented below share a single source sample, sequenced in a study of T cell responses to AZD1222 COVID-19 vaccine. Sequenced by immunoSEQ multiplex PCR; TCRdb stores in-frame clones only, minus some. Altogether about 180,000 clones are present, over 85% being singletons, with the ten largest covering 1%. The sample was peripheral blood, taken 28 days after the second dose of the MenACWY control vaccine. The receptors derive from an adult who received the MenACWY meningococcal vaccine as a control.

V usage is TRBV7-9 and J usage is TRBJ2-2; D might be TRBD2 (5 bases). The V end lost 1 base, the J end lost 3 bases, and 18 bases lay between the germline ends. CDR3 size: 18 residues. Germline V gives CDR1 SEHNR, CDR2 FQNEAQ (reference sequence). The CDR3 sequence: CASSLVSLGPRDTGELFF. The CDR3 nucleotides read TGTGCCAGCAGCTTAGTTTCTTTGGGCCCGAGGGACACCGGGGAGCTGTTTTTT.

The chain is built from TRBV7-2 and TRBJ1-6; D remains unclear. Germline assignment: CDR1 SGHTA and CDR2 FQGNSA. Trimming took 1 base from V and 8 from J, leaving 12 bases between them. The CDR3 contains 15 residues. For the CDR3, the DNA is TGTGCCAGCAGCTTAGATCCGGATTCTGATTCACCCCTCCACTTT. It yields the protein CASSLDPDSDSPLHF.

This chain joins TRBV5-4 and TRBJ2-3; D call uncertain. This CDR3 is 14 amino acids long. V was shortened by 0 bases and J by 0 bases, with 5 bases between the two germline ends. Germline lookup yields CDR1 SGHNT and CDR2 YYREEE (reference sequence). The CDR3 DNA is TGTGCCAGCAGCTTGGTTGGTAGCACAGATACGCAGTATTTT. Protein: CASSLVGSTDTQYF.

The gene calls are TRBV3-1 (or the pseudogene TRBV3-2) and TRBJ1-3; D may be TRBD1 (5 bases). With 1 base removed from V and 8 bases from J, the gap between germline ends came to 15 bases. The CDR3 covers 15 residues. Germline loops: CDR1 LGHDT, CDR2 YNNKEL (reference sequence). The CDR3 is CASSQVRQGRDTIYF. The CDR3 DNA sequence: TGTGCCAGCAGCCAAGTTAGGCAGGGACGCGACACCATATATTTT.

The rearrangement uses TRBV6-1 and TRBJ1-1; tentatively, D is TRBD1 (5 bases). V gave up 2 bases and J gave up 5 bases, with 15 bases separating them. The germline V gene has CDR1 MNHNS and CDR2 SASEGT. This CDR3 contains 15 residues. The DNA for the CDR3 is TGTGCCAGCAGTGAAATGGGGGGAGGAAGTACTGAAGCTTTCTTT. It codes for CASSEMGGGSTEAFF.

This chain links TRBV5-4 with TRBJ2-4; TRBD1 agrees at 9 bases. This CDR3 is built from 16 residues. The V gene end was trimmed by 3 bases and the J gene end by 8 bases; junction bases not matched to a gene: 12. Germline CDR1 and CDR2: SGHNT and YYREEE (reference sequence). The CDR3 loop is CASSWGTGTGSDIQYF. DNA for the CDR3: TGTGCCAGCAGCTGGGGCACCGGGACAGGGTCTGACATTCAGTACTTC.

The CDR3 DNA follows: TGTGCCAGCAGCCAAGAAACAGGGGGCTATGGCTACACCTTC. Translated: CASSQETGGYGYTF. This chain joins TRBV4-2 and TRBJ1-2; 8 nucleotides align to TRBD1. V trimming: 0 bases; J trimming: 4 bases; junction bases outside the gene matches: 1. Per the germline V gene, CDR1 is LGHNA and CDR2 is YNFKEQ. There are 14 residues in the CDR3.

The chain recombines TRBV11-3 with TRBJ1-1, with a tentative D call TRBD1 (6 bases). The CDR3 is 12 residues long. V lost 3 bases and J lost 7, with 9 bases in between. Germline V CDR1 and CDR2: SGHNT, YENEEA. DNA of the CDR3: TGTGCCAGCAGCTTGGGACAAGGTGAAGCTTTCTTT. Residues: CASSLGQGEAFF.

This clone was recorded only once. V usage is TRBV7-2 and J usage is TRBJ1-4, with a possible D match to TRBD1 (6 bases). The CDR3 length is 16 residues. V gave up 1 base and J gave up 7 bases, with 16 bases separating them. Germline loops: CDR1 SGHTA, CDR2 FQGNSA. CDR3 in DNA: TGTGCCAGCAGCTTAGGGGGGCTCGGACATTTTGAAAAACTGTTTTTT. It yields the protein CASSLGGLGHFEKLFF.

The chain couples TRBV6-5 to TRBJ1-4, with a possible D match to TRBD1 (6 bases). The V end lost 3 bases, the J end lost 13 bases, and 21 bases lay between the germline ends. CDR1 and CDR2 from the germline V gene are MNHEY and SVGAGI. This CDR3 has 15 residues. The CDR3 sequence: CASSYRTDNSRRLFF. CDR3 DNA sequence: TGTGCCAGCAGTTATAGGACAGACAATTCCAGACGACTGTTTTTT.